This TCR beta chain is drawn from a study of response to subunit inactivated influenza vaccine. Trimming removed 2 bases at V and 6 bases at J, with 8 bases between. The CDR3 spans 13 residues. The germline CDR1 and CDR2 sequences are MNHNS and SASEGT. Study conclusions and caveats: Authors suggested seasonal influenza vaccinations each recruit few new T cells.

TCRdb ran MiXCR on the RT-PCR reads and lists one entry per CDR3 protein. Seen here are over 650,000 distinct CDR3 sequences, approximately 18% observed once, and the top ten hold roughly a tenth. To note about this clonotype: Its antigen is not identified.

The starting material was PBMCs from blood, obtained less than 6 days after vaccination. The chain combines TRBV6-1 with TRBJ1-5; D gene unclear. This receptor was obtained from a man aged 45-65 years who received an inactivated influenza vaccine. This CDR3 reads CASSEMGGQPQHF. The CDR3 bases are TGTGCCAGCAGTGAAATGGGAGGTCAGCCCCAGCATTTT.